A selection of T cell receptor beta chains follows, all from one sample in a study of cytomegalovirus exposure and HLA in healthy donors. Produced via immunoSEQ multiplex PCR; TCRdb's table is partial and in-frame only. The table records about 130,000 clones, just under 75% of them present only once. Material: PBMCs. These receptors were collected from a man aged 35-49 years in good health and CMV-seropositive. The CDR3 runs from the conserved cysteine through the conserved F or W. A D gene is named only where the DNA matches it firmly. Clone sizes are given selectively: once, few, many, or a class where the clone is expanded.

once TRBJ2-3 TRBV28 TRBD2 TGTGCCAGCAGTTCAATCATCCCCCGGACTAGCGGGAGCGCAGATACGCAGTATTTT CASSSIIPRTSGSADTQYF
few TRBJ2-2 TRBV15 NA TGTGCCACCAGCCCCAGGAACACCGGGGAGCTGTTTTTT CATSPRNTGELFF
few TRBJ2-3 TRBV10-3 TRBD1 TGTGCCATCAACCCGCGACAGGGGGGAAGTGCAGATACGCAGTATTTT CAINPRQGGSADTQYF
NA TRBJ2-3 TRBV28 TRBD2 TGTGCCAGCAGTGTACTAGCGGGAGGAACGTTGCCAGATACGCAGTATTTT CASSVLAGGTLPDTQYF
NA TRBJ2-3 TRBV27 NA TGTGCCAGCAGTTTTCGACCAGGTCAGGATACGCAGTATTTT CASSFRPGQDTQYF
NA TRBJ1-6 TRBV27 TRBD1 TGTGCCAGCAGTTTATCGGACAGGGAATTGGATTCACCCCTCCACTTT CASSLSDRELDSPLHF
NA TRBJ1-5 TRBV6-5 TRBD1 TGTGCCAGCAGTTTTACGACAGGGGGCCCTAATCAGCCCCAGCATTTT CASSFTTGGPNQPQHF
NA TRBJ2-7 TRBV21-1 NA TGTGCCAGCAGCGACCCACTAGCGGGACACATCTACGAGCAGTACTTC CASSDPLAGHIYEQYF
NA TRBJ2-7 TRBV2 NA TGTGCCAGCGCCGGCTCCGGCACAGCCTACGAGCAGTACTTC CASAGSGTAYEQYF
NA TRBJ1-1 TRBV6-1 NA TGTGCCAGCAGTGAAGGGGGAGGGGTTATCAACACTGAAGCTTTCTTT CASSEGGGVINTEAFF
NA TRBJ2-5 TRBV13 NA TGTGCCAGCAGCTTAGGGCGGAACCAAGAGACCCAGTACTTC CASSLGRNQETQYF
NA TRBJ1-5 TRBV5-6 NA TGTGCCAGCAGCTTTTGGGGAGGCACCAATCAGCCCCAGCATTTT CASSFWGGTNQPQHF
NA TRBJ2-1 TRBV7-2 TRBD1 TGTGCCAGCAGCTTGGACAGGGGGCCCGGAAATGAGCAGTTCTTC CASSLDRGPGNEQFF
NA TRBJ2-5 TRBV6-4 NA TGTGCCAGCAGTGACCGGTCTCAACAAGAGACCCAGTACTTC CASSDRSQQETQYF
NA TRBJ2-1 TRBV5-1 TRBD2 TGCGCCAGCAGCTCGGGACTAGCGGGCGCACGGTACAATGAGCAGTTCTTC CASSSGLAGARYNEQFF
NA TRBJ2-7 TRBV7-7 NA TGTGCCAGCAGCTTCGACCCCTCGGGGGACCCACCGTTC CASSFDPSGDPPF
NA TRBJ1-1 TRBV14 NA TGTGCCAGCAGCCCGACTGCTACTAAAGCTTTCTTT CASSPTATKAFF
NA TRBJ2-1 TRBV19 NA TGTGCCAGTAGTATACGGGGAGGCAATGAGCAGTTCTTC CASSIRGGNEQFF
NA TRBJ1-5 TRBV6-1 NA TGTGCCAGCAGTGAATGGGGGGTCGATCGTCAGCCCCAGCATTTT CASSEWGVDRQPQHF
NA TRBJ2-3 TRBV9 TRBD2 TGTGCCAGCAGGGCGGGGGGTCCAAGCACAGATACGCAGTATTTT CASRAGGPSTDTQYF
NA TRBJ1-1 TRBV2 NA TGTGCCAGCAGTGAATACCCTTCGGGAGGGGCCGAGGCTTTCTTT CASSEYPSGGAEAFF
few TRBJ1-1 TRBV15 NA TGTGCCACCAGCGTAGCACGCACGGCGACGGCTGAAGCTTTCTTT CATSVARTATAEAFF
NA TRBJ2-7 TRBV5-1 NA TGCGCCAGCAGCCGAGGCGGGACAGCAAACTACGAGCAGTACTTC CASSRGGTANYEQYF
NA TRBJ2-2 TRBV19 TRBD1 TGTGCCAGTAGTATTACAGGGGCCGGCACCGGGGAGCTGTTTTTT CASSITGAGTGELFF
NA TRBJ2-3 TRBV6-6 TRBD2 TGTGCCAGCAGTGTACTAGCGGGACCCCCCACAGATACGCAGTATTTT CASSVLAGPPTDTQYF
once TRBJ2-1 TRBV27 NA TGTGCCAGCAGGGAGGTTGAATCCTACAATGAGCAGTTCTTC CASREVESYNEQFF
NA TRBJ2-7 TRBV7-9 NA TGTGCCAGCAGACCATTAGGGGGACGGTCCTACGAGCAGTACTTC CASRPLGGRSYEQYF
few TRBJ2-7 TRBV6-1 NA TGTGCCAGCAGGCACACGTGGGACACCGCCTACGAGCAGTACTTC CASRHTWDTAYEQYF
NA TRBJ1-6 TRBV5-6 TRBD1 TGTGCCAGCAGCCCTACCCCGGGACAGGAGAGGTCACCCCTCCACTTT CASSPTPGQERSPLHF
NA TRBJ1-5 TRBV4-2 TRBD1 TGTGCCAGCAGCCAGCGGACAGGTGATCAGCCCCAGCATTTT CASSQRTGDQPQHF
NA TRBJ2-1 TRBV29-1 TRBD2 TGCAGCGTGGCGCCCGGCCTAGCGGGTTACAATGAGCAGTTCTTC CSVAPGLAGYNEQFF
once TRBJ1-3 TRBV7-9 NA TGTGCCAGCAGCTTGCAGGGAGGTGTTAGAAACACCATATATTTT CASSLQGGVRNTIYF
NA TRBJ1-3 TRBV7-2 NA TGTGCCAGCAGCTTAGTTAATACTGGAAACACCATATATTTT CASSLVNTGNTIYF
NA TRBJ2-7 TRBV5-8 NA TGTGCCAGCAGCCGTGGTTCGCACAGGGTCAACGAGCAGTACTTC CASSRGSHRVNEQYF
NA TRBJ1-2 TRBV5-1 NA TGCGCCAGCTTTCCCGACAGAACTAACTATGGCTACACCTTC CASFPDRTNYGYTF
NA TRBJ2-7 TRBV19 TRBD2 TGTGCCAGTAGTATACTAGCGGGACCCTACGAGCAGTACTTC CASSILAGPYEQYF
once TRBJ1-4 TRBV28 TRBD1 TGTGCCAGCAGGGGCTCCGGGACAGGGAGTGAAAAACTGTTTTTT CASRGSGTGSEKLFF
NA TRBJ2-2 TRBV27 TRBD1 TGTGCCTCCAGGGGGGGGGAGCTGTTTTTT CASRGGELFF
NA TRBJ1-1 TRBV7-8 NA TGTGCCAGCAGCTTAAACAGGGTGAACACTGAAGCTTTCTTT CASSLNRVNTEAFF
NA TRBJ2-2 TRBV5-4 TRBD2 TGTGCCAGTACCACCCGGGCTAGCGGGAACACCGGGGAGCTGTTTTTT CASTTRASGNTGELFF
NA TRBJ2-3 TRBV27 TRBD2 TGTGCCAGCAGTTTATGGGTAGCGGGAGGAGTCACAGATACGCAGTATTTT CASSLWVAGGVTDTQYF
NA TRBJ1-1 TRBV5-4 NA TGTGCCAGCAGCTTGGCGGGGGGTCGAAGGGGCTCGAACACTGAAGCTTTCTTT CASSLAGGRRGSNTEAFF
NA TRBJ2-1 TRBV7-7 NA TGTGCTAGCAGCTTGGATTCTAGCTCCTACAATGAGCAGTTCTTC CASSLDSSSYNEQFF
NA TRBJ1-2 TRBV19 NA TGTGCCAGTAGTGAGGGTTCTCGAGGCTACACCTTC CASSEGSRGYTF
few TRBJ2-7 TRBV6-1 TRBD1 TGTGCCAGCAGTCGGGACAGGGGGAAATACGAGCAGTACTTC CASSRDRGKYEQYF
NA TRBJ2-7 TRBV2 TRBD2 TGTGCCAGCAAGGGGCTAGCGGGAGTCGAGCAGTACTTC CASKGLAGVEQYF
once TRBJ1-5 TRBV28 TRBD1 TGTGCCAGCAGTTTCATTGGACAGGGGAATCAGCCCCAGCATTTT CASSFIGQGNQPQHF
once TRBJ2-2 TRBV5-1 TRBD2 TGCGCCAGCAGCTTTGGTCCTAGCGGGGCCGGGGAGCTGTTTTTT CASSFGPSGAGELFF
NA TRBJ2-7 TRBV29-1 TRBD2 TGCAGCGTTATAACTAGCGGGAGGCATGCGTACTTC CSVITSGRHAYF
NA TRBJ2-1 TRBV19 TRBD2 TGTGCCAGTAGTATGTCCCGGAGCGGGAGAGGGAATGAGCAGTTCTTC CASSMSRSGRGNEQFF